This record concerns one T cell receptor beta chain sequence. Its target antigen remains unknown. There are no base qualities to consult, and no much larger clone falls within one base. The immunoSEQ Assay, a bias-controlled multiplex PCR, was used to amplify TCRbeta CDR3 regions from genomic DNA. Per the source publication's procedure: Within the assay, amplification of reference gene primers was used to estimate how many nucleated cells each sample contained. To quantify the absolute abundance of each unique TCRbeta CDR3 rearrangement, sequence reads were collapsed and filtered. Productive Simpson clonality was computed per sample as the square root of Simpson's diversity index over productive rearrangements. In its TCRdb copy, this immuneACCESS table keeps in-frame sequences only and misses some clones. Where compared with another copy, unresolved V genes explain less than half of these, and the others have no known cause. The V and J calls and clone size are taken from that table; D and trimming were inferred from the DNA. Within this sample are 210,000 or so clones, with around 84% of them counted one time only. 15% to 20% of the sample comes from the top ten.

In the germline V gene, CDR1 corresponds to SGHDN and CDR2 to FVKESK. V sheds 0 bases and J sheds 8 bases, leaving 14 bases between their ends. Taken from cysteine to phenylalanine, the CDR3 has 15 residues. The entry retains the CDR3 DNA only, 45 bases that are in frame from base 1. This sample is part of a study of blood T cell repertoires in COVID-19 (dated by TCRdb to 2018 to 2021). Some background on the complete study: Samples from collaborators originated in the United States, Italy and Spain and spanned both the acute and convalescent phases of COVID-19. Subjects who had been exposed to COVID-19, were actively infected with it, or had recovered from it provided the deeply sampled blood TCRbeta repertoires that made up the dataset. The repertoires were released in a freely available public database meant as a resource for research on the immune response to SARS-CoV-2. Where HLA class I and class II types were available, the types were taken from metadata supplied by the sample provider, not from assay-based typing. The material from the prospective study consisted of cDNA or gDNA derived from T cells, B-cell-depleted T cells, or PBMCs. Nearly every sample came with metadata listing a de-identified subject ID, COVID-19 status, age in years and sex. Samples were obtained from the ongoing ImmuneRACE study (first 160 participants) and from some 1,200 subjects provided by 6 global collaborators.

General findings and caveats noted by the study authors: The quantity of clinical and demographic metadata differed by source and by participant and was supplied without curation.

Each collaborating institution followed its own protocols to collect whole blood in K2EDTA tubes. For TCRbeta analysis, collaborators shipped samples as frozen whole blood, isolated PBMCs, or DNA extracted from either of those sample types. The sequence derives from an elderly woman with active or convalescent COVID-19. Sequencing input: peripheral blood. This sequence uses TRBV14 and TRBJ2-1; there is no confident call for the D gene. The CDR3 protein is CASSQERPSVDEQFF. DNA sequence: TGTGCCAGCAGCCAAGAGCGGCCTTCCGTAGATGAGCAGTTCTTC. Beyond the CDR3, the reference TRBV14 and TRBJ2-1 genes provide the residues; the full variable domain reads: EAGVTQFPSHSVIEKGQTVTLRCDPISGHDNLYWYRRVMGKEIKFLLHFVKESKQDESGMPNNRFLAERTGGTYSTLKVQPAELEDSGVYFCASSQERPSVDEQFFGPGTRLTVL.